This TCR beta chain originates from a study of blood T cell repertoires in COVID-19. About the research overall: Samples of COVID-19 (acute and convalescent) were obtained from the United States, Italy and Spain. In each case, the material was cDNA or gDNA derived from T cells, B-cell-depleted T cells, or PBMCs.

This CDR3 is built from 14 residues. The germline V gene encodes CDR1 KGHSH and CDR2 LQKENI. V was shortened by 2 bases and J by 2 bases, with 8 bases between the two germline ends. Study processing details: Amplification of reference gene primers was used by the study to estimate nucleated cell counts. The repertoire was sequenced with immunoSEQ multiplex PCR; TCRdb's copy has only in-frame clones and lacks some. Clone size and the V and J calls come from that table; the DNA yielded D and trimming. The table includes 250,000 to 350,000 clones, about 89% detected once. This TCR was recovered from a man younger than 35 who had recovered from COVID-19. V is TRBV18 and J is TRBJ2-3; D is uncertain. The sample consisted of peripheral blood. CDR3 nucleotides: TGTGCCAGCTCACCAAGCCTTTCCACAGATACGCAGTATTTT. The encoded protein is CASSPSLSTDTQYF.